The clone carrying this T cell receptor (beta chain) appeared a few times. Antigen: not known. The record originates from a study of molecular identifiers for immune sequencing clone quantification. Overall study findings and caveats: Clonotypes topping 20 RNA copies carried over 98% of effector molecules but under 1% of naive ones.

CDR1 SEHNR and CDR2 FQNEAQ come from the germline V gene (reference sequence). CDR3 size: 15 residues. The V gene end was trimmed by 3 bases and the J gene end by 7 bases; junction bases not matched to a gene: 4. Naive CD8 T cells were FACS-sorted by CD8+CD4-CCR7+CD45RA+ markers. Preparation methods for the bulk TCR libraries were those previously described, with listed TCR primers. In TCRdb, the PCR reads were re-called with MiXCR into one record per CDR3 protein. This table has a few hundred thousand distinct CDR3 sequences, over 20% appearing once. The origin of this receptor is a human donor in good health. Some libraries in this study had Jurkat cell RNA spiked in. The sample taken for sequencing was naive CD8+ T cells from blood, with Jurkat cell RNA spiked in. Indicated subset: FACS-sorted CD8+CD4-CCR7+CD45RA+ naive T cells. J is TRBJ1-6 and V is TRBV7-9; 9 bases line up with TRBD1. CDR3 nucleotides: TGTGCCAGCAGCTTCCGACAGGGGGTGAATTCACCCCTCCACTTT. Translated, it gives CASSFRQGVNSPLHF.